The subject of this entry is one T cell receptor beta chain. The data are from a study of blood T cell repertoires in COVID-19. About the study: The United States, Italy and Spain were the sources of the acute and convalescent COVID-19 samples. T cells, B-cell-depleted T cells, or PBMCs provided the cDNA or gDNA that served as material.

In the original processing: Estimation of nucleated cell counts relied on the amplification of reference gene primers. Repertoires were generated with immunoSEQ multiplex PCR, while TCRdb's copy carries only in-frame clones and drops some. V and J calls and clone size are copied from that table; D and trimming were computed from the DNA. Of some 120,000 clones listed, just over 75% are singletons. Sequenced input: peripheral blood. The clonotype originates from a human donor in a cohort sampled during active COVID-19.

The CDR3 coding sequence is TGTGCCAGCAGCCAAGGTATAGGGGGCCCAGAGACCCAGTACTTC. This translates into CASSQGIGGPETQYF. The rearrangement uses TRBV3-1 (or the pseudogene TRBV3-2) and TRBJ2-5; 7 bases align to TRBD1. The V gene end was trimmed by 1 base and the J gene end by 4 bases; junction bases not matched to a gene: 6. The CDR3 spans 15 residues. Germline values: CDR1 LGHDT, CDR2 YNNKEL (reference sequence).